The T cell receptor (beta chain) described here comes from a study of cytomegalovirus exposure and HLA in healthy donors. Notes on the study in general: The authors assumed roughly uniform sequencing depth across donors for presence/absence analyses.

In this sample, this clone turned up a few times. The target antigen is unknown. With V trimmed by 3 bases and J by 6 bases, 10 bases remained unmatched. CDR1 and CDR2 (germline): SGHDT, YYEEEE. The CDR3 totals 16 residues. With 60 Vbeta and 13 Jbeta primers, the PCR was carried out. Assay used: immunoSEQ multiplex PCR; TCRdb lists only in-frame clones, some missing. The data contain some 130,000 clones, 70% to 80% of them singletons. The chain has TRBV5-6 and TRBJ1-5, with 9 bases aligning to TRBD1. Sequencing used PBMCs. The receptor was derived from a man between 25 and 39 years old in good health and CMV-seronegative. The CDR3 sequence is CASSSSGQGERQPQHF. The CDR3 region has the DNA TGTGCCAGCAGCTCCTCGGGACAGGGAGAGCGTCAGCCCCAGCATTTT.